These T cell receptor beta chains were read from a single sample in a study of regulatory T cells in long-lasting Graves disease. One entry per CDR3 protein, called by TCRdb with MiXCR from the multiplex PCR reads. This table holds 300,000 to 450,000 distinct CDR3 sequences, around 15% found once. The sequencing here drew on peripheral blood mononuclear cells (PBMCs), taken at new diagnosis, from a patient treated with antithyroid drugs. These TCRs come from a female donor with Graves disease. The CDR3 runs from the conserved cysteine through the conserved F or W. Each record gives: V gene, J gene, D gene, CDR3 length, clone size, CDR3 protein, CDR3 DNA. The D gene is left open where the match is weak. The listing skips clone size in some rows; elsewhere it reads once, few, many or a size class.

TRBV3-1,TRBJ2-7,-,13,-,CASSLKKTNEQYF,TGTGCCAGCAGCCTGAAAAAAACCAACGAGCAGTACTTC
TRBV5-1,TRBJ1-4,TRBD1,14,many,CASSSGQSHEKLFF,TGCGCCAGCAGCTCGGGACAGTCGCATGAAAAACTGTTTTTT
TRBV28,TRBJ2-7,-,14,many,CASRSPDSSYEQYF,TGTGCCAGCAGAAGCCCGGACAGCTCCTACGAGCAGTACTTC
TRBV5-1,TRBJ1-1,-,14,many,CASSFGAGNTEAFF,TGCGCCAGCAGCTTCGGGGCGGGAAACACTGAAGCTTTCTTT
TRBV7-9,TRBJ2-3,TRBD2,15,many,CASSDSLAAPDTQYF,TGTGCCAGCAGCGACTCACTAGCGGCGCCAGATACGCAGTATTTT
TRBV28,TRBJ2-7,TRBD2,13,many,CASTSGRRYEQYF,TGTGCCAGTACTAGCGGGAGGCGGTACGAGCAGTACTTC
TRBV9,TRBJ2-5,TRBD2,21,-,CASSPGSGGWLWSAPQETQYF,TGTGCCAGCAGTCCGGGTAGCGGGGGGTGGCTCTGGTCTGCTCCACAAGAGACCCAGTACTTC
TRBV12-3/TRBV12-4,TRBJ2-3,TRBD2,16,few,CASTGAGGDCTDTQYF,TGTGCCAGCACCGGGGCGGGAGGGGACTGCACAGATACGCAGTATTTT
TRBV28,TRBJ1-6,TRBD1,15,many,CASSLTGSSGSPLHF,TGTGCCAGCAGCTTGACAGGGTCTAGTGGTTCACCCCTCCACTTT
TRBV5-1,TRBJ2-7,-,14,-,CASMVKTGFHEQYF,TGCGCCAGCATGGTTAAAACAGGGTTCCACGAGCAGTACTTC